The rows below give T cell receptor beta chains drawn from one sample of a study of T cells in Graves' hyperthyroidism and ophthalmopathy. TCRdb passed the multiplex PCR reads through MiXCR, listing each CDR3 protein once. This table holds about 290,000 distinct CDR3 sequences, roughly 13% found once. Sequenced input: blood. Every receptor here comes from a woman between 35 and 50 years old with Graves' hyperthyroidism. CDR3s include the opening cysteine and the closing phenylalanine or tryptophan. Each record gives: J gene, D gene, clone size, V gene, CDR3 DNA, CDR3 protein. D genes are given only for firm matches. Rows may omit the clone size; those that give it use once, few, many or a size class.

j_call: TRBJ1-1; d_call: TRBD1; clone_size: many; v_call: TRBV7-9; cdr3_nt: TGTGCCAGCAGCCCCGAGGGACAGTTGAACACTGAAGCTTTCTTT; cdr3_aa: CASSPEGQLNTEAFF
j_call: TRBJ2-3; d_call: NA; clone_size: many; v_call: TRBV3-1; cdr3_nt: TGTGCCAGCAGCCACCCTGCAGATACGCAGTATTTT; cdr3_aa: CASSHPADTQYF
j_call: TRBJ2-3; d_call: TRBD2; clone_size: NA; v_call: TRBV6-4; cdr3_nt: TGTGCCAGCAGCGGGACTAGCGGACCAGATACGCAGTATTTT; cdr3_aa: CASSGTSGPDTQYF
j_call: TRBJ1-5; d_call: TRBD1; clone_size: few; v_call: TRBV12-3/TRBV12-4; cdr3_nt: TGTGCCAGCAGTTTACAAGGGGGCCCCTATAGCAATCAGCCCCAGCATTTT; cdr3_aa: CASSLQGGPYSNQPQHF
j_call: TRBJ2-5; d_call: TRBD2; clone_size: many; v_call: TRBV3-1; cdr3_nt: TGTGCCAGCAGCGCAAGCGGGAGAGTTGAGACCCAGTACTTC; cdr3_aa: CASSASGRVETQYF
j_call: TRBJ2-7; d_call: TRBD2; clone_size: many; v_call: TRBV29-1; cdr3_nt: TGCAGCCAGGTCCGCGGGAGGGGAGTCTACGAGCAGTACTTC; cdr3_aa: CSQVRGRGVYEQYF
j_call: TRBJ1-2; d_call: NA; clone_size: many; v_call: TRBV29-1; cdr3_nt: TGCAGCGTTGCGGACAATTACTATGGCTACACCTTC; cdr3_aa: CSVADNYYGYTF
j_call: TRBJ2-5; d_call: NA; clone_size: many; v_call: TRBV5-6; cdr3_nt: TGTGCCAGCAGCCTTATAATGGCCGGTCAAGAGACCCAGTACTTC; cdr3_aa: CASSLIMAGQETQYF
j_call: TRBJ1-1; d_call: TRBD1; clone_size: NA; v_call: TRBV28; cdr3_nt: TGTGCCAGCAGTTTCCGGACAGGGCGCATCGGCACTGAAGCTTTCTTT; cdr3_aa: CASSFRTGRIGTEAFF
j_call: TRBJ1-1; d_call: NA; clone_size: many; v_call: TRBV3-1; cdr3_nt: TGTGCCAGCAGCCTACCAGGGCTCGGAGGCACTGAAGCTTTCTTT; cdr3_aa: CASSLPGLGGTEAFF
j_call: TRBJ1-4; d_call: NA; clone_size: many; v_call: TRBV2; cdr3_nt: TGTGCCAGCGCCTTCCAGGGGCTGGATGAAAAACTGTTTTTT; cdr3_aa: CASAFQGLDEKLFF
j_call: TRBJ2-3; d_call: NA; clone_size: few; v_call: TRBV11-2; cdr3_nt: TGTGCCAGCAGCTCCCGCCCTATTACGCAGTATTTT; cdr3_aa: CASSSRPITQYF
j_call: TRBJ2-2; d_call: NA; clone_size: many; v_call: TRBV20-1; cdr3_nt: TGCAGTGCTAGAGATAGAAGGATCGCAGGGCGGACCGGGGAGCTGTTTTTT; cdr3_aa: CSARDRRIAGRTGELFF
j_call: TRBJ2-1; d_call: NA; clone_size: few; v_call: TRBV9; cdr3_nt: TGTGCCAGCAGCGTAGAGGTGGATGAGCAGTTCTTC; cdr3_aa: CASSVEVDEQFF
j_call: TRBJ1-2; d_call: NA; clone_size: many; v_call: TRBV3-1; cdr3_nt: TGTGCCAGCAGCCAACATAGGACGCCCAGGGGAGGCTACACCTTC; cdr3_aa: CASSQHRTPRGGYTF
j_call: TRBJ1-2; d_call: NA; clone_size: NA; v_call: TRBV7-9; cdr3_nt: TGTGCCAGCAGCCCCCATTCACCCGTCTATGGCTACACCTTC; cdr3_aa: CASSPHSPVYGYTF
j_call: TRBJ2-2; d_call: NA; clone_size: few; v_call: TRBV7-9; cdr3_nt: TGTGCCAGCAGCATTACAGGGAACACCGGGGAGCTGTTTTTT; cdr3_aa: CASSITGNTGELFF
j_call: TRBJ2-7; d_call: NA; clone_size: few; v_call: TRBV5-6; cdr3_nt: TGTGCCAGCAGCTATTCCGGACAGCTCTACGAGCAGTACTTC; cdr3_aa: CASSYSGQLYEQYF
j_call: TRBJ2-1; d_call: TRBD2; clone_size: few; v_call: TRBV11-2; cdr3_nt: TGTGCCAGCAGCTCCACTTCGGGAGGGAGCAATGAGCAGTTCTTC; cdr3_aa: CASSSTSGGSNEQFF
j_call: TRBJ2-1; d_call: NA; clone_size: many; v_call: TRBV7-9; cdr3_nt: TGTGCCAGCAGCTGGGAGATAACTGAGCAGTTCTTC; cdr3_aa: CASSWEITEQFF
j_call: TRBJ1-2; d_call: NA; clone_size: many; v_call: TRBV12-3/TRBV12-4; cdr3_nt: TGTGCCAGCAGTTCCGGGCCGGGCAACTATGGCTACACCTTC; cdr3_aa: CASSSGPGNYGYTF
j_call: TRBJ2-7; d_call: NA; clone_size: few; v_call: TRBV30; cdr3_nt: TGTGCCTGGAGGGGCACATCCTACGAGCAGTACTTC; cdr3_aa: CAWRGTSYEQYF
j_call: TRBJ1-6; d_call: NA; clone_size: many; v_call: TRBV28; cdr3_nt: TGTGCCAGCAGTTCCACAGCCTATAATTCACCCCTCCACTTT; cdr3_aa: CASSSTAYNSPLHF
j_call: TRBJ1-4; d_call: NA; clone_size: NA; v_call: TRBV28; cdr3_nt: TGTGCCAGCTCACCACAAGCGGGACGAACTACTAATGAAAAACTGTTTTTT; cdr3_aa: CASSPQAGRTTNEKLFF
j_call: TRBJ1-4; d_call: TRBD1; clone_size: many; v_call: TRBV6-1; cdr3_nt: TGTGCCAGCAGTTACCCCGACCTCCCAGGGGGTGAAAAACTGTTTTTT; cdr3_aa: CASSYPDLPGGEKLFF
j_call: TRBJ2-5; d_call: TRBD2; clone_size: few; v_call: TRBV29-1; cdr3_nt: TGCAGCGCAAAGAGGACTAGCGGGGAAGAGACCCAGTACTTC; cdr3_aa: CSAKRTSGEETQYF
j_call: TRBJ1-2; d_call: NA; clone_size: few; v_call: TRBV15; cdr3_nt: TGTGCCACCAGCGGGGGGCTCCAGGGCGGGAATGGCTACACCTTC; cdr3_aa: CATSGGLQGGNGYTF
j_call: TRBJ2-5; d_call: TRBD2; clone_size: few; v_call: TRBV29-1; cdr3_nt: TGCAGCGTAGCGGGGACCGGGTGGGGACAAGAGACCCAGTACTTC; cdr3_aa: CSVAGTGWGQETQYF
j_call: TRBJ2-7; d_call: NA; clone_size: many; v_call: TRBV2; cdr3_nt: TGTGCCAGCAGTGGTTCCCGGGACGGGAACGAGCAGTACTTC; cdr3_aa: CASSGSRDGNEQYF
j_call: TRBJ1-3; d_call: TRBD1; clone_size: many; v_call: TRBV12-3/TRBV12-4; cdr3_nt: TGTGCCAGCAGTTTGCAAGGGGGCGCTGGAAACACCATATATTTT; cdr3_aa: CASSLQGGAGNTIYF
j_call: TRBJ1-6; d_call: NA; clone_size: many; v_call: TRBV3-1; cdr3_nt: TGTGCCAGCAGCCCCGGGGACACCGTGAGTTCACCCCTCCACTTT; cdr3_aa: CASSPGDTVSSPLHF
j_call: TRBJ2-4; d_call: TRBD1; clone_size: many; v_call: TRBV3-1; cdr3_nt: TGTGCCAGCAGCCAGTACGACAGGGGGGCCCAAGGGAACATTCAGTACTTC; cdr3_aa: CASSQYDRGAQGNIQYF
j_call: TRBJ1-5; d_call: TRBD1; clone_size: many; v_call: TRBV6-1; cdr3_nt: TGTGCCAGCAGTCCTAGATTTGACAGGGTGGATCAGCCCCAGCATTTT; cdr3_aa: CASSPRFDRVDQPQHF
j_call: TRBJ2-1; d_call: NA; clone_size: many; v_call: TRBV5-1; cdr3_nt: TGCGCCAGCAGCGATTTAGCGGCCTACAATGAGCAGTTCTTC; cdr3_aa: CASSDLAAYNEQFF
j_call: TRBJ2-7; d_call: TRBD1; clone_size: many; v_call: TRBV28; cdr3_nt: TGTGCCAGCAGCCCGGGGACAGGAGCCTACGAGCAGTACTTC; cdr3_aa: CASSPGTGAYEQYF
j_call: TRBJ1-5; d_call: NA; clone_size: many; v_call: TRBV28; cdr3_nt: TGTGCCAGCAGTACCTGGGACAGCAATCAGCCCCAGCATTTT; cdr3_aa: CASSTWDSNQPQHF
j_call: TRBJ1-4; d_call: TRBD1; clone_size: many; v_call: TRBV28; cdr3_nt: TGTGCCAGCAGTCCCCTACAGGGGGGAGGGGAAAAACTGTTTTTT; cdr3_aa: CASSPLQGGGEKLFF
j_call: TRBJ1-1; d_call: TRBD1; clone_size: many; v_call: TRBV20-1; cdr3_nt: TGCAGTGCTAGACAGGGGGCGACTGAAGCTTTCTTT; cdr3_aa: CSARQGATEAFF
j_call: TRBJ2-2; d_call: NA; clone_size: many; v_call: TRBV11-1; cdr3_nt: TGTGCCAGCAGCCGCGGCGGGACTGCGTCCGGGGAGCTGTTTTTT; cdr3_aa: CASSRGGTASGELFF
j_call: TRBJ2-3; d_call: NA; clone_size: many; v_call: TRBV12-3/TRBV12-4; cdr3_nt: TGTGCCAGCAAAAAGGGCGTATCAGGAGATACGCAGTATTTT; cdr3_aa: CASKKGVSGDTQYF
j_call: TRBJ2-5; d_call: NA; clone_size: NA; v_call: TRBV18; cdr3_nt: TGTGCCAGCTCACCGGGTGTGGGACGAGAGACCCAGTACTTC; cdr3_aa: CASSPGVGRETQYF
j_call: TRBJ2-3; d_call: NA; clone_size: NA; v_call: TRBV4-1; cdr3_nt: TGCGCCAGCAGCCAAGTCGGAAGCACAGATACGCAGTATTTT; cdr3_aa: CASSQVGSTDTQYF
j_call: TRBJ1-2; d_call: TRBD1; clone_size: NA; v_call: TRBV4-1; cdr3_nt: TGCGCCAGCAGCCATCCACAGGGGGCTGACTATGGCTACACCTTC; cdr3_aa: CASSHPQGADYGYTF